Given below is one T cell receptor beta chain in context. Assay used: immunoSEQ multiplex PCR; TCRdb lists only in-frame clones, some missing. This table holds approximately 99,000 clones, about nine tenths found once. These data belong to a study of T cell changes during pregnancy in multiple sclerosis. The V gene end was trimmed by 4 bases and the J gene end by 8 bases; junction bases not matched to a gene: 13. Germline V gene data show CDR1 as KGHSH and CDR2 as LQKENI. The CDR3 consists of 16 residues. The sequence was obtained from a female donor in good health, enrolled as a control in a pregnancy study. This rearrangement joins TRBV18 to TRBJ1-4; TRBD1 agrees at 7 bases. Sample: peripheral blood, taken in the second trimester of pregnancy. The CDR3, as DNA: TGTGCCAGCTCACTACCGGGACAGCCGAGGTTAGAAAAACTGTTTTTT. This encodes CASSLPGQPRLEKLFF.